The rows below give T cell receptor beta chains drawn from one sample of a study of cytomegalovirus exposure and HLA in healthy donors. TCRdb keeps only in-frame clones here, not all; method: immunoSEQ multiplex PCR. Among around 180,000 clones, 84% were seen once, and the ten largest hold around 1.2%. Sequencing used PBMCs. The source is a girl aged 2 to 9 in good health and CMV-seropositive. Both conserved end residues are part of each CDR3. Fields, in order: V gene, J gene, clone size, D gene, CDR3 DNA, CDR3 protein. D genes are given only for firm matches. The size of a clone is reported for some rows only, either as once, few or many, or as a class for expanded clones.

>TRBV4-1|TRBJ2-7|-|TRBD2
TGCGCCAGCAGCCACGATAGCGGGAGGGCCTGCGAGCAGTACTTC
CASSHDSGRACEQYF
>TRBV19|TRBJ2-2|-|TRBD2
TGTGCCAGTAGTTTAATAGCGGGAGTTTCTACCGGGGAGCTGTTTTTT
CASSLIAGVSTGELFF
>TRBV28|TRBJ1-2|-|-
TGTGCCAGCAGTTTCTCAGGGAACTATGGCTACACCTTC
CASSFSGNYGYTF
>TRBV6-1|TRBJ1-6|-|-
TGTGCCAGCAGTGAACGTTGGGGCCTCCCTAGTTCACCCCTCCACTTT
CASSERWGLPSSPLHF
>TRBV5-6|TRBJ1-2|-|TRBD1
TGTGCCAGCAGCTTGGGCCCGGGACAGGGGTCTGGCTACACCTTC
CASSLGPGQGSGYTF
>TRBV5-1|TRBJ2-3|-|TRBD2
TGCGCCAGCAGCCGCGGGAGGGCCGCAGGAGATACGCAGTATTTT
CASSRGRAAGDTQYF
>TRBV7-2|TRBJ2-3|once|-
TGTGCCAGCGCGCGGCGGAGCACAGATACGCAGTATTTT
CASARRSTDTQYF
>TRBV2|TRBJ1-3|few|-
TGTGCCAGCAGGAACAGGGTTGGAAACACCATATATTTT
CASRNRVGNTIYF
>TRBV5-5|TRBJ2-1|few|-
TGTGCCAGCAGCTTTCTGCGGTCCCCTGGCGACAATGAGCAGTTCTTC
CASSFLRSPGDNEQFF
>TRBV7-8|TRBJ1-2|once|-
TGTGCCAGCAGCTTATCCGGGTTGGGCTATGGCTACACCTTC
CASSLSGLGYGYTF
>TRBV5-1|TRBJ2-2|once|TRBD1
TGCGCCAGCAGCCCCGGACAGGGGGCGCGAGGGACCGGGGAGCTGTTTTTT
CASSPGQGARGTGELFF
>TRBV6-5|TRBJ1-2|few|-
TGTGCCAGCAGTTACCTGGCGAGGGTCGACTATGGCTACACCTTC
CASSYLARVDYGYTF
>TRBV7-8|TRBJ2-4|once|TRBD1
TGTGCCAGCAGCTCGATCCGGGACAGAGTAGCCAAAAACATTCAGTACTTC
CASSSIRDRVAKNIQYF
>TRBV19|TRBJ1-1|-|TRBD1
TGTGCCACTTCAGACAGGGACAGGGGGAACACTGAAGCTTTCTTT
CATSDRDRGNTEAFF
>TRBV20-1|TRBJ1-2|-|-
TGCAGTGCTAGGTTGTCAGGGTATCACACCTTC
CSARLSGYHTF